Listed below are T cell receptor beta chains from one sample, sequenced in a study of shared clonotypes between healthy human individuals. Sequenced by immunoSEQ multiplex PCR; TCRdb stores in-frame clones only, minus some. The table includes some 500,000 clones, 90% to 96% detected once. Sequenced sample: naive CD4+ T cells sorted from blood. These receptors all stem from a woman aged 30 to 39 in good health. CDR3s include the opening cysteine and the closing phenylalanine or tryptophan. The D gene is left open where the match is weak. A row's size may be missing; if present it is once, few, many or a size class.

clone_size	v_call	j_call	d_call	cdr3_aa	cdr3_nt
NA	TRBV6-1	TRBJ1-1	NA	CADSALSLTEAFF	TGTGCCGATAGCGCCCTGAGTTTGACTGAAGCTTTCTTT
NA	TRBV25-1	TRBJ1-2	NA	CASSGSGVIGYTF	TGTGCCAGCAGTGGGAGTGGGGTAATAGGCTACACCTTC
NA	TRBV5-1	TRBJ1-1	NA	CASSLFGGLNTEAFF	TGCGCCAGCAGCTTGTTCGGCGGACTGAACACTGAAGCTTTCTTT
NA	TRBV5-3	TRBJ2-7	NA	CASSWYASISYEQYF	TGTGCCAGCAGCTGGTACGCCAGTATATCCTACGAGCAGTACTTC
NA	TRBV27	TRBJ2-2	NA	CASSLMGANTGELFF	TGTGCCAGCAGTTTGATGGGGGCGAACACCGGGGAGCTGTTTTTT
NA	TRBV6-5	TRBJ2-2	TRBD2	CASSYGTSDTGELFF	TGTGCCAGCAGTTACGGGACTAGCGACACCGGGGAGCTGTTTTTT
NA	TRBV28	TRBJ1-5	TRBD1	CASLDRDNQPQHF	TGTGCCAGCCTAGACAGGGACAATCAGCCCCAGCATTTT
NA	TRBV5-4	TRBJ2-2	NA	CASEAGANTGELFF	TGTGCCAGCGAAGCCGGGGCAAACACCGGGGAGCTGTTTTTT
NA	TRBV27	TRBJ2-4	TRBD2	CASTRSPSGTTQNIQYF	TGTGCCAGCACTAGGTCCCCCTCTGGGACTACTCAAAACATTCAGTACTTC
NA	TRBV19	TRBJ1-1	TRBD1	CASSSQGGNTEAFF	TGTGCCAGTAGTTCCCAGGGGGGGAACACTGAAGCTTTCTTT
NA	TRBV2	TRBJ2-1	TRBD2	CASRGVTSGNEQFF	TGTGCCAGCAGGGGGGTGACTAGCGGGAATGAGCAGTTCTTC
NA	TRBV5-1	TRBJ2-2	TRBD2	CASSSSGLAGGYAGELFF	TGCGCCAGCAGCTCAAGTGGACTAGCGGGAGGATACGCCGGGGAGCTGTTTTTT
NA	TRBV28	TRBJ1-3	TRBD1	CASSLRVGQGALGNTIYF	TGTGCCAGCAGTTTAAGGGTTGGACAGGGGGCTCTGGGAAACACCATATATTTT
NA	TRBV27	TRBJ2-5	TRBD1	CASMDRGHLGETQYF	TGTGCCAGCATGGACAGGGGGCACCTAGGGGAGACCCAGTACTTC
NA	TRBV5-8	TRBJ2-5	NA	CASSPDYKRTQYF	TGTGCCAGCAGCCCGGATTACAAAAGAACCCAGTACTTC
NA	TRBV28	TRBJ2-7	NA	CASRETTTGEQYF	TGTGCCAGCAGAGAGACGACTACGGGCGAGCAGTACTTC
NA	TRBV10-2	TRBJ2-1	TRBD2	CASYGPGLAGGEQFF	TGCGCCAGCTACGGTCCGGGACTAGCGGGCGGTGAGCAGTTCTTC
NA	TRBV7-2	TRBJ2-7	TRBD1	CASSLEGRTGRFEQYF	TGTGCCAGCAGCTTAGAGGGACGGACAGGGAGGTTCGAGCAGTACTTC
NA	TRBV30	TRBJ2-7	NA	CAWSVASTYEQYF	TGTGCCTGGAGTGTTGCCTCAACCTACGAGCAGTACTTC
NA	TRBV5-8	TRBJ2-1	NA	CASSLAHDREQFF	TGTGCCAGCAGCTTGGCCCACGATCGTGAGCAGTTCTTC
few	TRBV6-5	TRBJ1-2	NA	CASSYGGFGYGYTF	TGTGCCAGCAGTTACGGAGGGTTTGGCTATGGCTACACCTTC
NA	TRBV7-9	TRBJ2-2	NA	CASSLGTINTGELFF	TGTGCCAGCAGCTTAGGGACAATTAACACCGGGGAGCTGTTTTTT
NA	TRBV5-1	TRBJ2-3	TRBD1	CASSVGQGATDTQYF	TGCGCCAGCAGCGTCGGACAGGGGGCCACAGATACGCAGTATTTT
NA	TRBV28	TRBJ2-1	TRBD2	CASSWDLAGGGDNEQFF	TGTGCCAGCAGTTGGGACCTAGCGGGAGGTGGGGATAATGAGCAGTTCTTC
NA	TRBV18	TRBJ1-4	NA	CASSRLQGGDEKLFF	TGTGCCAGCTCACGACTGCAGGGAGGAGATGAAAAACTGTTTTTT
NA	TRBV6-1	TRBJ1-5	NA	CASSEQTGNQPQHF	TGTGCCAGCAGTGAGCAGACAGGCAATCAGCCCCAGCATTTT
NA	TRBV5-4	TRBJ2-3	TRBD1	CASRSGTGSDTQYF	TGTGCCAGCAGGTCCGGGACAGGGTCCGATACGCAGTATTTT
NA	TRBV6-1	TRBJ2-7	NA	CASKSQGPYEQYF	TGTGCCAGCAAATCACAGGGACCCTACGAGCAGTACTTC
NA	TRBV28	TRBJ2-5	TRBD1	CASSLPRGYQETQYF	TGTGCCAGCAGTCTACCCAGGGGGTACCAAGAGACCCAGTACTTC
NA	TRBV9	TRBJ2-1	TRBD2	CASSYIGTSGNNEQFF	TGTGCCAGCAGCTATATTGGGACTAGCGGGAACAATGAGCAGTTCTTC
NA	TRBV5-1	TRBJ2-7	TRBD2	CASSLASGIYEQYF	TGCGCCAGCAGCTTGGCTAGCGGGATCTACGAGCAGTACTTC
NA	TRBV18	TRBJ2-7	NA	CASSPREGAIYEQYF	TGTGCCAGCTCACCGAGGGAGGGGGCGATTTACGAGCAGTACTTC
few	TRBV28	TRBJ1-2	NA	CASSNYGYTF	TGTGCCAGCAGTAACTATGGCTACACCTTC
few	TRBV6-1	TRBJ2-7	TRBD1	CASSARDREKAEQYF	TGTGCCAGCAGCGCGAGGGACAGGGAAAAGGCCGAGCAGTACTTC
NA	TRBV19	TRBJ1-5	TRBD1	CASSIPGQGNQPQHF	TGTGCCAGTAGTATTCCGGGACAGGGTAATCAGCCCCAGCATTTT
NA	TRBV7-9	TRBJ2-3	NA	CASSYPGSIF	TGTGCCAGCAGCTACCCCGGCTCAATCTTT
NA	TRBV29-1	TRBJ2-6	NA	CSVGTGRTGANVLTF	TGCAGCGTCGGCACAGGGCGCACTGGGGCCAACGTCCTGACTTTC
NA	TRBV18	TRBJ1-3	NA	CASSPSAGLRSGNTIYF	TGTGCCAGCTCACCATCGGCCGGACTTCGCTCTGGAAACACCATATATTTT
NA	TRBV5-6	TRBJ2-5	TRBD2	CASSLFPGGMEEQYF	TGTGCCAGCAGCTTGTTTCCGGGAGGAATGGAAGAGCAGTACTTC
NA	TRBV21-1	TRBJ1-6	NA	CASSRGSPLHF	TGTGCCAGCAGCAGGGGTTCACCCCTCCACTTT
NA	TRBV7-9	TRBJ2-3	NA	CASSVSDTQYF	TGTGCCAGCAGCGTCTCAGATACGCAGTATTTT
once	TRBV28	TRBJ2-3	NA	CASSNVPDTQYF	TGTGCCAGCAGTAACGTCCCGGATACGCAGTATTTT
NA	TRBV18	TRBJ2-7	TRBD1	CASSPSRGTGSYEQYF	TGTGCCAGCTCACCATCAAGAGGGACAGGGTCCTACGAGCAGTACTTC
NA	TRBV6-6	TRBJ2-2	TRBD1	CASSLVGTENTGELFF	TGTGCCAGCAGCCTTGTCGGGACAGAGAACACCGGGGAGCTGTTTTTT
NA	TRBV18	TRBJ1-1	NA	CASSPTGNTEAFF	TGTGCCAGCTCACCGACAGGGAACACTGAAGCTTTCTTT
NA	TRBV18	TRBJ2-5	TRBD1	CASSPTRDRVETQYF	TGTGCCAGCTCACCGACCCGGGACAGGGTTGAGACCCAGTACTTC
NA	TRBV16	TRBJ2-7	NA	CASSGTGASDYEQYF	TGTGCCAGCAGCGGGACGGGAGCGTCAGATTACGAGCAGTACTTC
once	TRBV2	TRBJ2-4	NA	CASSDPRGAKNIQYF	TGTGCCAGCAGTGACCCCCGGGGGGCCAAAAACATTCAGTACTTC
NA	TRBV25-1	TRBJ1-5	NA	CASSDHQPQHF	TGTGCCAGCAGTGACCATCAGCCCCAGCATTTT
NA	TRBV2	TRBJ2-7	NA	CASNLTGSYEQYF	TGTGCCAGCAATTTGACAGGTTCATACGAGCAGTACTTC
NA	TRBV9	TRBJ1-1	TRBD1	CASSVGPGQTNTEAFF	TGTGCCAGCAGCGTAGGGCCGGGACAGACGAACACTGAAGCTTTCTTT
NA	TRBV28	TRBJ2-5	TRBD2	CASSPTLAGYGKETQYF	TGTGCCAGCAGTCCAACCCTAGCGGGATATGGGAAAGAGACCCAGTACTTC
NA	TRBV30	TRBJ2-5	TRBD1	CAWSTGTGAPPREYF	TGTGCCTGGAGTACGGGGACAGGCGCCCCCCCACGGGAGTACTTC
NA	TRBV5-1	TRBJ2-2	NA	CASSSQAGSTGELFF	TGCGCCAGCAGCTCCCAGGCAGGGTCCACCGGGGAGCTGTTTTTT
once	TRBV5-4	TRBJ2-3	NA	CASSLISRSTDTQYF	TGTGCCAGCAGCTTAATTAGCAGGTCCACAGATACGCAGTATTTT
NA	TRBV18	TRBJ2-3	NA	CASSLSTDTQYF	TGTGCCAGCTCACTTAGCACAGATACGCAGTATTTT
NA	TRBV7-9	TRBJ1-5	NA	CASSHTGSNQPQHF	TGTGCCAGCAGTCATACAGGGAGCAATCAGCCCCAGCATTTT